These 28 T cell receptor beta chains were all obtained from the same sample, sequenced in a study of blood T cell repertoires in COVID-19 (dated by TCRdb to 2020 to 2021). The library was obtained by the immunoSEQ multiplex PCR assay. The table comes from immuneACCESS by way of TCRdb, which keeps in-frame sequences with V and J called. Part of the clones is missing from these tables; in studies checked, under half for an unresolved V gene and the rest for unknown reasons. Within this sample are about 90,000 clones, with approximately 88% of them counted one time only. The ten largest account for less than 3.5% of the sample. The sequencing input was peripheral blood. These receptors all stem from a man in his fifties with COVID-19, enrolled during active disease.

The chain recombines TRBV9 with TRBJ2-2; maybe TRBD1 (6 bases). The CDR3 is made up of 14 amino acids. Per germline, CDR1 SGDLS and CDR2 YYNGEE. V lost 6 bases, J lost 1 base, and 10 bases lay in between. The CDR3, as DNA: TGTGCCAGCAAAGGGGGACAGAACACCGGGGAGCTGTTTTTT. It codes for CASKGGQNTGELFF.

J is TRBJ1-1 and V is TRBV7-2; D is possibly TRBD1 (6 bases). Trimming took off 1 base at V and 11 bases at J, with 14 bases between the two ends. The V gene's germline CDR1 is SGHTA and CDR2 FQGNSA. The CDR3 length is 13 residues. CDR3 amino acids: CASSLEGGRGAFF. The CDR3 region has the DNA TGTGCCAGCAGCTTAGAGGGCGGAAGGGGGGCTTTCTTT.

This chain links TRBV19 with TRBJ2-5, with a weak D call TRBD1 (6 bases). The CDR3 totals 13 residues. Trimming pared 6 bases from V and 2 bases from J, leaving 10 bases between. CDR1 is LNHDA and CDR2 is SQIVND in the germline V gene (reference sequence). The CDR3 loop reads CASRSRGQETQYF. DNA for the CDR3: TGTGCCAGTAGGTCCAGGGGACAAGAGACCCAGTACTTC.

This chain uses TRBV15 with TRBJ2-7, with 7 bases lining up with TRBD1. The trim removed 2 bases at V and 1 base at J, leaving 8 bases unmatched. CDR1 LNHNV and CDR2 YYDKDF come from the germline V gene (reference sequence). This CDR3 is built from 16 residues. For the CDR3, the DNA is TGTGCCACCAGCAGATCGACAGGGCTTACATCCTACGAGCAGTACTTC. Protein product: CATSRSTGLTSYEQYF.

The rearrangement joins TRBV19 to TRBJ1-2; D is perhaps TRBD1 (5 bases). The CDR3 is 14 residues long. Trimming cost V 8 bases and J 2 bases, with 15 bases left between them. Per germline, CDR1 LNHDA and CDR2 SQIVND (reference sequence). CDR3 sequence reads: CASRPMTDNYGYTF. The CDR3 bases are TGTGCCAGTCGACCTATGACAGACAACTATGGCTACACCTTC.

The chain links TRBV15 to TRBJ2-7; D is unresolved. The CDR3 spans 15 residues. Germline V gives CDR1 LNHNV, CDR2 YYDKDF (reference sequence). V lost 0 bases, J lost 4 bases, and 13 bases lay in between. The CDR3 nucleotides read TGTGCCACCAGCAGAGATAGTCGGTGGTATTACGAGCAGTACTTC. It yields the protein CATSRDSRWYYEQYF.

This sequence joins TRBV6-6 and TRBJ2-7; a weak D match, TRBD2 (5 bases). The CDR3 has 12 residues. Germline V gene lookup returns CDR1 MNHNY and CDR2 SVGAGI (reference sequence). The V end was cut by 2 bases, the J end by 6 bases, with 8 bases between. CDR3 region: CASSYEGSEQYF. DNA for the CDR3: TGTGCCAGCAGTTACGAGGGAAGCGAGCAGTACTTC.

This chain joins TRBV19 and TRBJ1-4; unclear D gene. V gave up 1 base and J gave up 5 bases, with 8 bases separating them. CDR1 and CDR2 from the germline V gene are LNHDA and SQIVND (reference sequence). The length of the CDR3 is 14 residues. This CDR3 is CASSIVGRNEKLFF. In DNA, the CDR3 is TGTGCCAGTAGTATAGTCGGGAGAAATGAAAAACTGTTTTTT. Supplemented by reference TRBV19 and TRBJ1-4, the full variable domain reads DGGITQSPKYLFRKEGQNVTLSCEQNLNHDAMYWYRQDPGQGLRLIYYSQIVNDFQKGDIAEGYSVSREKKESFPLTVTSAQKNPTAFYLCASSIVGRNEKLFFGSGTQLSVL.

This chain links TRBV20-1 with TRBJ1-1; no definite D call. The CDR3 runs 10 residues. Germline V gene sequence: CDR1 DFQATT, CDR2 SNEGSKA (reference sequence). The V end was cut by 5 bases, the J end by 4 bases, with 5 bases between. The CDR3 coding sequence is TGCAGTGCTCCTAGCACTGAAGCTTTCTTT. It specifies CSAPSTEAFF.

V gene TRBV5-8 combines with J gene TRBJ2-3; 10 nucleotides match TRBD1. Trimming removed 4 bases from V and 4 bases from J; junction bases left unmatched: 6. The germline V gene has CDR1 SGHTS and CDR2 YDEGEE. The CDR3 contains 15 residues. The CDR3 loop reads CASSPGQGPPDTQYF. CDR3 nucleotide sequence: TGTGCCAGCAGCCCGGGACAGGGGCCCCCAGATACGCAGTATTTT. The entire variable domain, with the rest obtained from reference TRBV5-8 and TRBJ2-3, is as follows: EAGVTQSPTHLIKTRGQQATLRCSPISGHTSVYWYQQALGLGLQFLLWYDEGEERNRGNFPPRFSGRQFPNYSSELNVNALELEDSALYLCASSPGQGPPDTQYFGPGTRLTVL.

In its sample, this clone was seen once. The V and J genes are TRBV27 and TRBJ1-3; D remains unclear. V lost 2 bases to trimming and J lost 4 bases, with 6 bases between them. In germline, CDR1 is MNHEY, CDR2 SMNVEV (reference sequence). The CDR3 runs 13 residues. CDR3 coding DNA: TGTGCCAGCAGTTTAATAGCCGGAAACACCATATATTTT. Translated: CASSLIAGNTIYF.

The chain has TRBV6-2 or TRBV6-3 and TRBJ2-4; the D gene is possibly TRBD2 (6 bases). Germline loops: CDR1 MNHEY, CDR2 SVGEGT. This CDR3 comprises 16 residues. V was cut by 2 bases and J by 3 bases, with 14 bases left in between. The CDR3 DNA sequence: TGTGCCAGCAGTTACGCGGGGAATGGGGTCAAAAACATTCAGTACTTC. It is translated as CASSYAGNGVKNIQYF.

This CDR3 reads CASSSTVGELFF. Written as DNA, the CDR3 is TGCGCCAGCAGCTCCACAGTTGGGGAGCTGTTTTTT. This chain links TRBV5-1 with TRBJ2-2; D not resolved. CDR1 is SGHRS, CDR2 YFSETQ, per germline. The CDR3 is made up of 12 amino acids. Deletions cut 3 bases from V and 8 bases from J, with 8 bases between.

The V and J genes are TRBV11-1 and TRBJ1-1; D is ambiguous. Germline values: CDR1 SGHAT, CDR2 FQDESV (reference sequence). The CDR3 is 14 residues long. V shed 2 bases and J shed 4 bases, with 11 bases lying between them. In DNA, the CDR3 is TGTGCCAGCAGCTTAAGGCACGGGGTCACTGAAGCTTTCTTT. This gives the protein CASSLRHGVTEAFF.

The V call is TRBV4-1, the J call TRBJ2-7; a weak D match, TRBD2 (5 bases). The length of the CDR3 is 15 residues. The V end was cut by 3 bases, the J end by 1 base, with 13 bases between. Germline CDR1 MGHRA, CDR2 YSYEKL. The CDR3 region is CASSHGVAGSYEQYF. CDR3 bases: TGCGCCAGCAGCCACGGGGTAGCAGGATCCTACGAGCAGTACTTC.

The chain is built from TRBV7-8 and TRBJ1-5; 12 positions agree with TRBD1. Germline loops: CDR1 SGHVS, CDR2 FQNEAQ. This CDR3 is built from 15 residues. The junction had 3 bases not matched to a gene; V was cut back by 5 bases and J by 4 bases. The CDR3 coding sequence is TGTGCCAGCAGCCAGGGACAGGGGGCGAATCAGCCCCAGCATTTT. Protein: CASSQGQGANQPQHF.

The rearrangement joins TRBV28 to TRBJ2-3; the match to TRBD1 covers 10 bases. The ends lost 5 bases at V and 3 bases at J; junction bases unmatched: 5. The CDR3 length is 15 residues. CDR1 is MDHEN, CDR2 SYDVKM, per germline. The CDR3 reads CASSRDRGRTDTQYF. DNA of the CDR3: TGTGCCAGCAGTAGAGACAGGGGGCGGACAGATACGCAGTATTTT.

The chain has TRBV30 and TRBJ1-2; possible D gene TRBD1, 6 bases. The germline V gene encodes CDR1 GTSNPN and CDR2 SVGIG (reference sequence). The ends were cut back, 2 bases at V and 7 bases at J, with 14 bases in the middle. There are 13 residues in the CDR3. In nucleotides, the CDR3 is TGTGCCTGGAGTCCGACAGGATGGGGTGGCTACACCTTC. The encoded protein is CAWSPTGWGGYTF.

This chain's CDR3 is CASSPGTTTTNEKLFF. The CDR3 coding sequence is TGTGCCAGCAGCCCTGGGACAACCACAACTAATGAAAAACTGTTTTTT. The rearrangement uses TRBV7-9 and TRBJ1-4; a possible D gene is TRBD1 (6 bases). The germline V and J ends were trimmed by 5 bases and 0 bases, with 13 bases remaining between them. The CDR3 is made up of 16 amino acids. Germline V CDR1 and CDR2: SEHNR, FQNEAQ (reference sequence).

A single count supports this clone. The CDR3 loop is CASSQVGGAYNEQFF. CDR3 bases: TGTGCCAGCAGCCAAGTGGGGGGGGCCTACAATGAGCAGTTCTTC. The chain employs TRBV14 and TRBJ2-1, with 7 positions matching TRBD2. V shed 1 base, J shed 2 bases, and the junction held 2 bases outside the gene matches. The germline gives CDR1 SGHDN, CDR2 FVKESK. The CDR3 spans 15 residues.

This chain uses TRBV5-4 with TRBJ1-2; TRBD1 is a possible D gene (5 bases). CDR1 and CDR2 from the germline V gene are SGHNT and YYREEE (reference sequence). The ends were cut back, 1 base at V and 0 bases at J, with 10 bases in the middle. The CDR3 runs 15 residues. The CDR3 is CASSLLDKTNYGYTF. In nucleotides, the CDR3 is TGTGCCAGCAGCTTGCTGGACAAGACTAACTATGGCTACACCTTC. Filled out from reference TRBV5-4 and TRBJ1-2, the complete variable domain reads ETGVTQSPTHLIKTRGQQVTLRCSSQSGHNTVSWYQQALGQGPQFIFQYYREEENGRGNFPPRFSGLQFPNYSSELNVNALELDDSALYLCASSLLDKTNYGYTFGSGTRLTVV.

The J gene is TRBJ1-2, the V gene TRBV12-3 or TRBV12-4, with 7 bases identical to TRBD1. The CDR3 consists of 13 residues. Trimming cost V 7 bases and J 7 bases; bases outside gene matches: 9. The CDR3 sequence: CASTLTQGLGYTF. As DNA, the CDR3 is TGTGCCAGCACCTTAACACAGGGGCTTGGCTACACCTTC.

This chain links TRBV19 with TRBJ2-7; TRBD1 agrees at 8 bases. Looked up from germline, CDR1 is LNHDA and CDR2 is SQIVND (reference sequence). This CDR3 is 11 amino acids long. V lost 10 bases, J lost 3 bases, and 2 bases stayed unmatched. The chain's CDR3 is CATGQGYEQYF. CDR3 coding DNA: TGTGCCACTGGACAGGGCTACGAGCAGTACTTC.

This clone occurred once. This chain connects TRBV4-3 to TRBJ1-1, with D hard to call. CDR1 LGHNA and CDR2 YSLEER come from the germline V gene. The CDR3 is made up of 14 amino acids. V shed 6 bases and J shed 5 bases, with 16 bases lying between them. The CDR3 DNA sequence: TGCGCCAGCAGTTGGAGGAGGGTCGGTACTGAAGCTTTCTTT. Translated: CASSWRRVGTEAFF.

This sequence joins TRBV5-1 and TRBJ2-7; 9 positions match TRBD1. J was trimmed by 1 base and V by 4 bases; bases with no gene match: 9. The V gene's germline CDR1 is SGHRS and CDR2 YFSETQ. The CDR3 runs 16 residues. The CDR3 bases are TGCGCCAGCAGCACCTCCGGGACAGGGACTTCCTACGAGCAGTACTTC. Amino acids: CASSTSGTGTSYEQYF.

The V and J genes are TRBV6-5 and TRBJ1-2; 8 nucleotides match TRBD1. The CDR3 consists of 15 residues. Unmatched junction bases numbered 10, after V lost 5 bases and J lost 5 bases. Germline V gives CDR1 MNHEY, CDR2 SVGAGI. The chain's CDR3 is CASSPTRRTGYGYTF. The CDR3 DNA sequence: TGTGCCAGCAGTCCAACCCGCCGGACAGGGTATGGCTACACCTTC.

This chain joins TRBV19 and TRBJ2-2; the match to TRBD1 covers 8 bases. CDR1 is LNHDA, CDR2 SQIVND, per germline (reference sequence). The CDR3 spans 14 residues. The trim removed 8 bases at V and 6 bases at J, leaving 8 bases unmatched. The CDR3 reads CASSGDRGAGELFF. The CDR3, as DNA: TGTGCCAGTTCCGGCGACAGGGGTGCCGGGGAGCTGTTTTTT. The variable domain in full, with the rest retrieved from reference TRBV19 and TRBJ2-2, is DGGITQSPKYLFRKEGQNVTLSCEQNLNHDAMYWYRQDPGQGLRLIYYSQIVNDFQKGDIAEGYSVSREKKESFPLTVTSAQKNPTAFYLCASSGDRGAGELFFGEGSRLTVL.

This chain joins TRBV9 and TRBJ2-5, with TRBD2 matching over 8 bases. CDR3 length: 14 residues. Germline-derived CDR1 and CDR2 are SGDLS and YYNGEE. Trimming at V came to 2 bases and at J to 7 bases, leaving 7 bases not matched to a gene. The CDR3 loop reads CASSVRDTSGTQYF. The CDR3 DNA sequence: TGTGCCAGCAGCGTTCGGGACACTAGCGGGACCCAGTACTTC.